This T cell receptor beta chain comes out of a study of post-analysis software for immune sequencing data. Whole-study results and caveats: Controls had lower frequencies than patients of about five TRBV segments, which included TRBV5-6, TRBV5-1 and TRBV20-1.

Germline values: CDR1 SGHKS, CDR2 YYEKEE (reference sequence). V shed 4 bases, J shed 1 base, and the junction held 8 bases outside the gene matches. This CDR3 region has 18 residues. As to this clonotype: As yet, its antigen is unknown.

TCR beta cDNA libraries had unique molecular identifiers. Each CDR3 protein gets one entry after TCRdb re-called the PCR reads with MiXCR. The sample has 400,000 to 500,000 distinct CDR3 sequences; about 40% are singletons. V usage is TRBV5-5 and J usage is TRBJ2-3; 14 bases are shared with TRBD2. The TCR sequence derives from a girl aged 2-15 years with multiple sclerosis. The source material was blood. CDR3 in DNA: TGTGCCAGCAGCCCCGGACTAGCGGGAGGCCGGGGCACAGATACGCAGTATTTT. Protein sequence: CASSPGLAGGRGTDTQYF.